This TCR beta chain was captured in a study of CD8+ T cells in alopecia areata. General study findings and limits: For lesional scalp, especially alopecia totalis/universalis, clonality was higher than in normal scalp.

To note about this clone: The antigen is unknown.

The study team obtained lesional scalp punch biopsies and peripheral blood from alopecia areata patients. Isolated RNA was reverse transcribed into cDNA used as the sequencing template. Using immunoSEQ multiplex PCR, the repertoire was profiled, and TCRdb retains in-frame clones only, with some absent. The sample shows around 140,000 clones, 80% to 90% of them seen only once. Per the germline V gene, CDR1 is SGHDT and CDR2 is YYEEEE. V lost 0 bases and J 4 bases, leaving 8 bases between the germline ends. The CDR3 length is 14 residues. The J gene is TRBJ1-5, the V gene TRBV5-6; no firm D call. This TCR derives from a human donor with alopecia areata. This specimen was CD8+ T cells sorted from blood, taken at week 0. CDR3 DNA: TGTGCCAGCAGCTTGGTATCCGGTAATCAGCCCCAGCATTTT. Amino acids: CASSLVSGNQPQHF.